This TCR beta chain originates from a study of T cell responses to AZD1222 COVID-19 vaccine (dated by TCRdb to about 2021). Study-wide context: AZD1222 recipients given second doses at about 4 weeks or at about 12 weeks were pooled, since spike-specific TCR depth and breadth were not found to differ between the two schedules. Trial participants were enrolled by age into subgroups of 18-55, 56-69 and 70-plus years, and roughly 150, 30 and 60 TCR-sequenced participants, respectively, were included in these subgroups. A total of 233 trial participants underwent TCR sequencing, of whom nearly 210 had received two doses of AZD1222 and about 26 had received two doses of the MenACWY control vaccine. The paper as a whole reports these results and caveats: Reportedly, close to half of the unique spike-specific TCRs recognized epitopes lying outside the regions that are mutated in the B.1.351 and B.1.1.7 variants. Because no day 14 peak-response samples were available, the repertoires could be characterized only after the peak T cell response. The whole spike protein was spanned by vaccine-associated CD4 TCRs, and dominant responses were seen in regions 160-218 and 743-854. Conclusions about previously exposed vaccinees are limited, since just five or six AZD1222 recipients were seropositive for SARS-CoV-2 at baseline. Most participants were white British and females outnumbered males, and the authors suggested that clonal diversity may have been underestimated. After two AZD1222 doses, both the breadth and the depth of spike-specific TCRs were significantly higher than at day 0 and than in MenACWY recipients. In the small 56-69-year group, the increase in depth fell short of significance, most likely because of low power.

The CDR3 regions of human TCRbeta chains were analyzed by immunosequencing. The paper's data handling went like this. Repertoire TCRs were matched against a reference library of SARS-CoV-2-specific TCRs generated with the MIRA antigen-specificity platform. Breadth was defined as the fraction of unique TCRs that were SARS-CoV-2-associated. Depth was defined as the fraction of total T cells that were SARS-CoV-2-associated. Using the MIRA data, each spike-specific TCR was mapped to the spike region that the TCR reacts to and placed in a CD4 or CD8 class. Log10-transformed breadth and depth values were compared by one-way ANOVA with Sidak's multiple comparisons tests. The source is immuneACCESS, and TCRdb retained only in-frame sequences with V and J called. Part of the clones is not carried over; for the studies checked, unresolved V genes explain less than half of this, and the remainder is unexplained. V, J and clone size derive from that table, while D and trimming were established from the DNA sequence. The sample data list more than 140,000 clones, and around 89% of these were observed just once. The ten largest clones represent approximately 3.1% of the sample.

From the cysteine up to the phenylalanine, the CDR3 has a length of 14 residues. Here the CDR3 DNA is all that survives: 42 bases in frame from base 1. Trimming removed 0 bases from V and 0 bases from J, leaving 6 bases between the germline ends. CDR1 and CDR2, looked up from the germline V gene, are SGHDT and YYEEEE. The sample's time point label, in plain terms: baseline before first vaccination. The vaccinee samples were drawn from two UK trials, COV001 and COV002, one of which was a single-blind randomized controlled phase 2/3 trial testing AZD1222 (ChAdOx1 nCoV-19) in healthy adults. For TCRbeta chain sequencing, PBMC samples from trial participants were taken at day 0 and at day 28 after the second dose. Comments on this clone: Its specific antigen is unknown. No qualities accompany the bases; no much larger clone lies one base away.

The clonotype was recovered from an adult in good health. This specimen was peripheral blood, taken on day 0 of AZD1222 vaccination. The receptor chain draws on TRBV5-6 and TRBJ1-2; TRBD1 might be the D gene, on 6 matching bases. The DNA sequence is TGTGCCAGCAGCTTGGACAGGGCTAACTATGGCTACACCTTC. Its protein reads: CASSLDRANYGYTF.